These 2 T cell receptor beta chains were sequenced from one sample in a study of PD-L1 blockade in urothelial cancer. Time point indicated: pretreatment peripheral blood. The table came from immunoSEQ multiplex PCR; TCRdb's copy has only in-frame clones and leaves some out. Found here are some 100,000 clones, roughly 90% of them singletons; the top ten hold 0.85% to 1%. Material: PBMCs, obtained around atezolizumab (anti-PD-L1) treatment. These receptors came from a woman aged 80 or over with urothelial cancer.

The rearrangement joins TRBV28 to TRBJ2-1; TRBD1 matches at 9 bases. The CDR3 contains 15 residues. Per the germline V gene, CDR1 is MDHEN and CDR2 is SYDVKM. Trimming cost V 7 bases and J 5 bases; bases outside gene matches: 9. The CDR3 bases are TGTGCCAGCATCGCTTGGACAGGGGACAACAATGAGCAGTTCTTC. This sequence encodes CASIAWTGDNNEQFF. Together with reference TRBV28 and TRBJ2-1, the CDR3 gives the full variable domain: DVKVTQSSRYLVKRTGEKVFLECVQDMDHENMFWYRQDPGLGLRLIYFSYDVKMKEKGDIPEGYSVSREKKERFSLILESASTNQTSMYLCASIAWTGDNNEQFFGPGTRLTVL.

V and J are TRBV2 and TRBJ1-1, with D possibly TRBD1 on 6 matching bases. There are 13 residues in the CDR3. V was trimmed by 6 bases and J by 1 base, leaving 9 bases between them. Germline CDR1 SNHLY, CDR2 FYNNEI. CDR3 sequence: CASSGTRNTEAFF. CDR3 DNA: TGTGCCAGCAGCGGGACAAGGAACACTGAAGCTTTCTTT.